This entry lists 9 T cell receptor beta chains sequenced from one sample in a study of shared clonotypes between healthy human individuals. Libraries were prepared by immunoSEQ multiplex PCR; TCRdb keeps only in-frame clonotypes and omits some of them. The sample holds about 320,000 clones; roughly 87% are singletons and the top ten take 15% to 20%. The sample consisted of memory CD8+ T cells sorted from blood. Subset denoted: CD45RO+ cells pooled with CCR7-negative TemRA cells. The receptors derive from a man between 18 and 29 years old in good health.

This rearrangement joins TRBV5-6 to TRBJ2-1; perhaps D is TRBD1 or TRBD2 (5 bases each). The CDR3 contains 12 residues. V was cut by 4 bases and J by 4 bases, with 6 bases left in between. The germline gives CDR1 SGHDT, CDR2 YYEEEE. CDR3 sequence reads: CASSEGYNEQFF. CDR3 sequence (DNA): TGTGCCAGCAGCGAGGGGTACAATGAGCAGTTCTTC.

The chain is built from TRBV5-1 and TRBJ2-7; D remains unclear. The CDR3 contains 12 residues. Germline V lookup: CDR1 SGHRS, CDR2 YFSETQ. Trimming shortened V by 3 bases and J by 3 bases, and 7 bases separated the two germline ends. This CDR3 reads CASSSANYEQYF. The CDR3 DNA reads as TGCGCCAGCAGCTCCGCCAACTACGAGCAGTACTTC. Using reference TRBV5-1 and TRBJ2-7 for the parts outside the CDR3, the full variable domain is KAGVTQTPRYLIKTRGQQVTLSCSPISGHRSVSWYQQTPGQGLQFLFEYFSETQRNKGNFPGRFSGRQFSNSRSEMNVSTLELGDSALYLCASSSANYEQYFGPGTRLTVT.

This rearrangement joins TRBV5-1 to TRBJ2-7, with TRBD2 identical over 8 bases. Germline values: CDR1 SGHRS, CDR2 YFSETQ. The ends lost 4 bases at V and 7 bases at J; junction bases unmatched: 10. The CDR3 totals 14 residues. The CDR3 protein is CASSATGLVREQYF. DNA for the CDR3: TGCGCCAGCAGCGCAACGGGACTAGTACGAGAGCAGTACTTC.

This chain uses TRBV4-3 with TRBJ1-5, with TRBD1 as a possible D gene (6 bases). The CDR3 extends over 14 amino acids. Germline loops: CDR1 LGHNA, CDR2 YSLEER. Trimming cost V 4 bases and J 3 bases, with 10 bases left between them. CDR3 DNA: TGCGCCAGCAGCCTAGGACAGTCCAATCAGCCCCAGCATTTT. Encoded protein: CASSLGQSNQPQHF.

The V call is TRBV7-2, the J call TRBJ2-5; D may be TRBD1 (6 bases). The CDR3 runs 15 residues. V lost 5 bases and J 0 bases, leaving 13 bases between the germline ends. Germline CDR1 is SGHTA and CDR2 is FQGNSA. Here the CDR3 DNA reads TGTGCCAGCAGCCTAAACAGGGCGTACCAAGAGACCCAGTACTTC. Translating it yields CASSLNRAYQETQYF.

This chain joins TRBV4-3 and TRBJ1-6; D is uncertain. V was pared by 6 bases and J by 4 bases, with 19 bases between. The CDR3 consists of 17 residues. Germline V gives CDR1 LGHNA, CDR2 YSLEER. Here the CDR3 reads CASRDNGVEAYNSPLHF. DNA for the CDR3: TGCGCCAGCAGGGATAATGGGGTCGAAGCTTATAATTCACCCCTCCACTTT.

The chain links TRBV7-2 to TRBJ2-3, with TRBD1 as a possible D gene (6 bases). V was clipped by 1 base and J by 6 bases, with 14 bases between them. The germline CDR1 and CDR2 sequences are SGHTA and FQGNSA. The CDR3 contains 15 residues. CDR3 DNA sequence: TGTGCCAGCAGCTTAGATGGGGACACTTCTGATACGCAGTATTTT. This gives the protein CASSLDGDTSDTQYF.

The chain carries TRBV6-1 and TRBJ1-4; a weak D match, TRBD1 (5 bases). The CDR3 has 17 amino acids. V was cut by 1 base and J by 3 bases, with 15 bases left in between. Germline CDR1 is MNHNS and CDR2 is SASEGT. CDR3 coding DNA: TGTGCCAGCAGTGAAGAGCCGGGAGGGGTGGCTAATGAAAAACTGTTTTTT. This translates into CASSEEPGGVANEKLFF.

The chain employs TRBV5-1 and TRBJ1-6; maybe TRBD1 (5 bases). V shed 1 base and J shed 10 bases, with 12 bases lying between them. The CDR3 runs to 14 residues. In germline, CDR1 is SGHRS, CDR2 YFSETQ. CDR3 nucleotide sequence: TGCGCCAGCAGCTTGTGGGGGAGAAGGTCACCCCTCCACTTT. It codes for CASSLWGRRSPLHF. Supplemented by reference TRBV5-1 and TRBJ1-6, the full variable domain reads KAGVTQTPRYLIKTRGQQVTLSCSPISGHRSVSWYQQTPGQGLQFLFEYFSETQRNKGNFPGRFSGRQFSNSRSEMNVSTLELGDSALYLCASSLWGRRSPLHFGNGTRLTVT.